These 32 T cell receptor beta chains came from one sample sequenced in a study of blood T cell repertoires in COVID-19. TCRdb keeps only in-frame clones here, not all; method: immunoSEQ multiplex PCR. The sample consists of roughly 220,000 clones, 80% to 85% of them appearing once. Sequences were obtained from peripheral blood. Source of these receptors: an older woman with acute or convalescent COVID-19.

This CDR3 reads CASSMGLAGSQETQYF. Here the CDR3 DNA reads TGTGCCAGTAGTATGGGACTAGCGGGGAGCCAAGAGACCCAGTACTTC. The chain is built from TRBV19 and TRBJ2-5, with 13 bases identical to TRBD2. The V gene's germline CDR1 is LNHDA and CDR2 SQIVND (reference sequence). Germline trimming cut 3 bases from V and 1 base from J; bases unmatched to any gene: 2. The CDR3 covers 16 residues.

The chain has TRBV5-1 and TRBJ2-2; 11 nucleotides line up with TRBD2. Per germline, CDR1 SGHRS and CDR2 YFSETQ. Trimming at V came to 3 bases and at J to 7 bases, leaving 5 bases not matched to a gene. The CDR3 is 15 amino acids. CDR3 DNA sequence: TGCGCCAGCAGCTCGACTAGCGGGGAAAGCGGGGAGCTGTTTTTT. Translated, it gives CASSSTSGESGELFF.

The chain recombines TRBV12-3 or TRBV12-4 with TRBJ1-2; 7 bases line up with TRBD1. This CDR3 is 13 amino acids long. With 7 bases clipped from V and 2 bases from J, the junction kept 4 bases outside the gene matches. The CDR3 DNA follows: TGTGCCAGCACGATACAGGGGAACTATGGCTACACCTTC. This codes for CASTIQGNYGYTF.

The rearrangement uses TRBV2 and TRBJ1-5, with D maybe TRBD1 (5 bases). The CDR3 is made up of 13 amino acids. Germline CDR1 reads SNHLY; CDR2 reads FYNNEI. With 6 bases removed from V and 5 bases from J, the gap between germline ends came to 11 bases. The CDR3 reads CASRKTEDQPQHF. CDR3 in DNA: TGTGCCAGCAGAAAGACAGAGGATCAGCCCCAGCATTTT.

This chain connects TRBV6-5 to TRBJ2-7; a weak D match, TRBD2 (5 bases). The germline V gene encodes CDR1 MNHEY and CDR2 SVGAGI. This CDR3 spans 14 amino acids. V lost 6 bases and J 4 bases, leaving 16 bases between the germline ends. CDR3 in amino acids: CASSLRDLQYEQYF. The CDR3, as DNA: TGTGCCAGCAGCCTCCGGGATCTCCAATACGAGCAGTACTTC.

This clone was recorded once. The chain combines TRBV5-1 with TRBJ1-1; 9 bases map to TRBD1. Trimming took 4 bases from V and 4 from J; bases not matched to a gene: 5. Germline V gene lookup returns CDR1 SGHRS and CDR2 YFSETQ. This CDR3 spans 14 amino acids. The CDR3 DNA is TGCGCCAGCAGCGCACAGGACAGGGGCACTGAAGCTTTCTTT. Its translation: CASSAQDRGTEAFF.

The rearrangement links TRBV20-1 to TRBJ1-6; D might be TRBD1 (5 bases). Per the germline V gene, CDR1 is DFQATT and CDR2 is SNEGSKA (reference sequence). The CDR3 sequence is 14 residues long. Trimming pared 3 bases from V and 7 bases from J, leaving 13 bases between. CDR3 sequence: CSASRGGQNSPLHF. CDR3 in DNA: TGCAGTGCTAGTAGGGGAGGCCAAAATTCACCCCTCCACTTT.

CDR3 sequence: CASSLGGSGSSYEQYF. The CDR3 region has the DNA TGCGCCAGCAGCTTGGGTGGCAGCGGGAGCTCCTACGAGCAGTACTTC. The gene calls are TRBV5-1 and TRBJ2-7; the match to TRBD2 covers 8 bases. This CDR3 has 16 amino acids. Germline CDR1 is SGHRS and CDR2 is YFSETQ. V was clipped by 0 bases and J by 0 bases; unmatched bases: 5.

The chain employs TRBV6-5 and TRBJ2-2; possible D gene TRBD2, 6 bases. Germline CDR1 MNHEY, CDR2 SVGAGI. CDR3 length equals 14 residues. V lost 10 bases and J lost 5, with 17 bases in between. The CDR3 DNA sequence: TGTGCCACCCGGGGGTGGGGCGGGACCGGGGAGCTGTTTTTT. This translates into CATRGWGGTGELFF.

V is TRBV7-2 and J is TRBJ1-4, with TRBD1 identical over 8 bases. The ends lost 5 bases at V and 5 bases at J; junction bases unmatched: 13. The length of the CDR3 is 17 residues. CDR1 and CDR2 (germline): SGHTA, FQGNSA. CDR3 loop: CASSPPSRDRWNEKLFF. CDR3 bases: TGTGCCAGCAGCCCCCCCTCCCGGGACAGGTGGAATGAAAAACTGTTTTTT.

This clone appeared a single time. The chain links TRBV5-4 to TRBJ2-4, with D possibly TRBD1 on 5 matching bases. In germline, CDR1 is SGHNT, CDR2 YYREEE (reference sequence). Trimming cost V 4 bases and J 5 bases, with 16 bases left between them. CDR3 length equals 15 residues. This CDR3 is CASSPYNRMENIQYF. The CDR3 coding sequence is TGTGCCAGCAGCCCATATAACAGGATGGAAAACATTCAGTACTTC.

J is TRBJ1-2 and V is TRBV5-1; D is uncertain. V gave up 0 bases and J gave up 5 bases, with 11 bases separating them. The CDR3 has 14 residues. Germline V gene data show CDR1 as SGHRS and CDR2 as YFSETQ. CDR3 sequence: CASSLEPLGYGYTF. DNA of the CDR3: TGCGCCAGCAGCTTGGAGCCGCTCGGGTATGGCTACACCTTC.

This clone was counted only a few times. The chain has TRBV30 and TRBJ1-4; 7 bases are a match to TRBD1. Germline values: CDR1 GTSNPN, CDR2 SVGIG (reference sequence). Germline trimming cut 2 bases from V and 0 bases from J; bases unmatched to any gene: 3. The CDR3 is 15 amino acids. The CDR3 bases are TGTGCCTGGAGTCCCGGGACAGCAACTAATGAAAAACTGTTTTTT. Protein: CAWSPGTATNEKLFF.

The chain carries TRBV4-3 and TRBJ1-1, with a tentative D call TRBD1 (5 bases). The V gene's germline CDR1 is LGHNA and CDR2 YSLEER. V was pared by 0 bases and J by 1 base, with 6 bases between. There are 14 residues in the CDR3. CDR3: CASSQEGRNTEAFF. The CDR3 DNA follows: TGCGCCAGCAGCCAAGAGGGGCGGAACACTGAAGCTTTCTTT.

This chain connects TRBV7-9 to TRBJ2-7; 7 positions agree with TRBD1. Germline V CDR1 and CDR2: SEHNR, FQNEAQ (reference sequence). Germline trimming cut 5 bases from V and 3 bases from J; bases unmatched to any gene: 7. CDR3 length equals 14 residues. CDR3 residues: CASSVGTARYEQYF. In DNA, the CDR3 is TGTGCCAGCAGCGTCGGGACAGCGCGCTACGAGCAGTACTTC. The full variable domain, in which reference TRBV7-9 and TRBJ2-7 provide the parts outside the CDR3, is DTGVSQNPRHKITKRGQNVTFRCDPISEHNRLYWYRQTLGQGPEFLTYFQNEAQLEKSRLLSDRFSAERPKGSFSTLEIQRTEQGDSAMYLCASSVGTARYEQYFGPGTRLTVT.

This chain uses TRBV20-1 with TRBJ1-1; 9 nucleotides align to TRBD1. The CDR3 length is 16 residues. Germline values: CDR1 DFQATT, CDR2 SNEGSKA (reference sequence). Trimming took 3 bases from V and 6 from J; bases not matched to a gene: 14. CDR3 bases: TGCAGTGCTAGTCGCGGGACAGGGAGGTTCGGCGCTGAAGCTTTCTTT. Amino acid sequence: CSASRGTGRFGAEAFF.

CDR3: CASSGTGFSYEQYF. CDR3 DNA sequence: TGTGCCAGCTCCGGGACAGGGTTTTCTTACGAGCAGTACTTC. The chain joins TRBV2 to TRBJ2-7; TRBD1 agrees at 9 bases. The V and J ends lost 8 bases and 4 bases, in that order; junction bases with no gene match: 9. Germline V gives CDR1 SNHLY, CDR2 FYNNEI. This CDR3 is built from 14 residues.

The chain employs TRBV19 and TRBJ1-2; D may be TRBD1 (6 bases). Per germline, CDR1 LNHDA and CDR2 SQIVND (reference sequence). This CDR3 is 16 amino acids long. The V end was cut by 3 bases, the J end by 0 bases, with 14 bases between. Written as DNA, the CDR3 is TGTGCCAGTAGTATGCACAGGGTCTCCACTAACTATGGCTACACCTTC. Protein: CASSMHRVSTNYGYTF.

The chain employs TRBV5-6 and TRBJ2-5; D is unresolved. The CDR3 is 13 amino acids. Germline V gene data show CDR1 as SGHDT and CDR2 as YYEEEE. Deletions cut 2 bases from V and 5 bases from J, with 10 bases between. CDR3 nucleotide sequence: TGTGCCAGCAGCTTTTCGCAGTTGGAGACCCAGTACTTC. Its protein product is CASSFSQLETQYF. Supplemented by reference TRBV5-6 and TRBJ2-5, the full variable domain reads DAGVTQSPTHLIKTRGQQVTLRCSPKSGHDTVSWYQQALGQGPQFIFQYYEEEERQRGNFPDRFSGHQFPNYSSELNVNALLLGDSALYLCASSFSQLETQYFGPGTRLLVL.

The J gene is TRBJ2-1, the V gene TRBV7-9, with 7 bases fitting TRBD2. Germline trimming cut 5 bases from V and 3 bases from J; bases unmatched to any gene: 7. CDR3 size: 15 residues. The germline gives CDR1 SEHNR, CDR2 FQNEAQ (reference sequence). The CDR3 protein is CASSNDGGNYNEQFF. CDR3 nucleotide sequence: TGTGCCAGCAGCAATGACGGGGGGAACTACAATGAGCAGTTCTTC.

The chain links TRBV9 to TRBJ2-1; TRBD1 might be the D (6 bases). The length of the CDR3 is 15 residues. CDR1 SGDLS and CDR2 YYNGEE come from the germline V gene. The V end was cut by 4 bases, the J end by 9 bases, with 20 bases between. The CDR3 nucleotides are TGTGCCAGCAGCAAGACAGGAACTCTCCCCGCTGAGCAGTTCTTC. Translating it yields CASSKTGTLPAEQFF.

V and J are TRBV7-2 and TRBJ2-7; D is unclear. Germline V gene lookup returns CDR1 SGHTA and CDR2 FQGNSA. The CDR3 loop spans 13 amino acids. Trimming left V 1 base short and J 2 bases short, with 6 bases between. The CDR3 loop is CASSLVPAYEQYF. In DNA form, the CDR3 reads TGTGCCAGCAGCTTAGTACCAGCCTACGAGCAGTACTTC.

The chain recombines TRBV10-3 with TRBJ2-2, with TRBD2 as a possible D gene (6 bases). Per germline, CDR1 ENHRY and CDR2 SYGVKD. Trimming removed 4 bases at V and 1 base at J, with 7 bases between. This CDR3 spans 14 amino acids. The CDR3 DNA sequence: TGTGCCATCAGTGTCGGGGGGAACACCGGGGAGCTGTTTTTT. This sequence encodes CAISVGGNTGELFF.

This rearrangement joins TRBV19 to TRBJ2-1, with 9 bases matching TRBD1. The CDR3 contains 12 residues. Germline V lookup: CDR1 LNHDA, CDR2 SQIVND (reference sequence). J lost 8 bases, V lost 8 bases, and 4 bases had no gene match. The CDR3 region is CASSTGGYEQFF. CDR3 coding DNA: TGTGCCAGTTCGACAGGGGGGTATGAGCAGTTCTTC.

The CDR3, as DNA: TGTGCCAGCAGCTCAATACCGGAGGGAGGCTACACCTTC. Translating it yields CASSSIPEGGYTF. The chain recombines TRBV7-2 with TRBJ1-2; unclear D gene. CDR1 SGHTA and CDR2 FQGNSA come from the germline V gene. The V end was cut by 4 bases, the J end by 8 bases, with 14 bases between. The CDR3 loop spans 13 amino acids. Combining the CDR3 with reference TRBV7-2 and TRBJ1-2 gives the whole variable domain GAGVSQSPSNKVTEKGKDVELRCDPISGHTALYWYRQSLGQGLEFLIYFQGNSAPDKSGLPSDRFSAERTGGSVSTLTIQRTQQEDSAVYLCASSSIPEGGYTFGSGTRLTVV.

J is TRBJ2-1 and V is TRBV9, with 10 bases lining up with TRBD2. V lost 4 bases to trimming and J lost 5 bases; unmatched junction nucleotides: 6. The CDR3 sequence is 15 residues long. Germline CDR1 and CDR2: SGDLS and YYNGEE. The DNA for the CDR3 is TGTGCCAGCAGCATCCTAGCGGGGGCTGACAATGAGCAGTTCTTC. This translates into CASSILAGADNEQFF.

This clone appeared once. The chain is built from TRBV5-1 and TRBJ1-1; D is perhaps TRBD1 (6 bases). The germline CDR1 and CDR2 sequences are SGHRS and YFSETQ. There are 12 residues in the CDR3. Trimming took 3 bases from V and 9 from J, leaving 12 bases between them. CDR3 sequence (DNA): TGCGCCAGCAGCTCTGACAGGATACAAGCTTTCTTT. Protein: CASSSDRIQAFF.

The chain employs TRBV5-4 and TRBJ2-1; TRBD2 matches 7 bases. CDR3 length: 16 amino acids. V gave up 4 bases and J gave up 4 bases; unmatched junction bases: 11. The germline V gene has CDR1 SGHNT and CDR2 YYREEE (reference sequence). This CDR3 is CASSPVVGGGYNEQFF. As DNA, the CDR3 is TGTGCCAGCAGCCCCGTGGTTGGGGGGGGTTACAATGAGCAGTTCTTC.

This chain links TRBV19 with TRBJ1-1; D gene uncertain. CDR3 length: 11 residues. CDR1 and CDR2 from the germline V gene are LNHDA and SQIVND (reference sequence). Trimming cost V 5 bases and J 7 bases, with 8 bases left between them. CDR3 sequence reads: CASSRSYEAFF. CDR3 DNA: TGTGCCAGTAGTCGGAGTTATGAAGCTTTCTTT.

This clone was observed a few times. V and J are TRBV11-1 and TRBJ2-1; 7 bases align to TRBD2. There are 14 residues in the CDR3. The ends lost 4 bases at V and 8 bases at J; junction bases unmatched: 8. The V gene's germline CDR1 is SGHAT and CDR2 FQDESV (reference sequence). The CDR3 here is CASSSGTMVDEQFF. The CDR3 nucleotides are TGTGCCAGCAGCTCCGGGACTATGGTCGATGAGCAGTTCTTC.

This chain joins TRBV24-1 and TRBJ1-5; 7 bases match TRBD1. Germline V CDR1 and CDR2: KGHDR, SFDVKD. This CDR3 comprises 17 residues. Unmatched junction bases numbered 9, after V lost 4 bases and J lost 1 base. The CDR3 bases are TGTGCCACCAGTGAAGTTGGGGACAGACCAAGCAATCAGCCCCAGCATTTT. Translating it yields CATSEVGDRPSNQPQHF.

The chain joins TRBV27 to TRBJ1-1, with D perhaps matching TRBD1 (5 bases). Germline-derived CDR1 and CDR2 are MNHEY and SMNVEV (reference sequence). This CDR3 region has 14 residues. V gave up 5 bases and J gave up 11 bases, with 21 bases separating them. DNA of the CDR3: TGTGCCAGCAGTCTCCGGTTGGGGGGAAGTGCCGCTTTCTTT. It encodes CASSLRLGGSAAFF.